This T cell receptor beta chain originates from a study of Tregs in tolerant kidney transplant recipients. Study-level findings and limits: This study did not directly address biological reproducibility. Tregs expanded with activated donor B cells seemed most donor-specific. Findings come from small patient numbers and require larger validation.

Unstimulated Tregs (CD4+CD25+CD127-) and CD4+CD25- non-Tregs were sorted from PBMCs. Sequencing was performed with immunoSEQ multiplex PCR; in TCRdb, only in-frame clones are kept and a portion is missing. The table has some 90,000 clones, approximately 90% seen once. Per germline, CDR1 SGHVS and CDR2 FQNEAQ. The CDR3 is 13 amino acids. Between the trimmed V and J ends, which lost 4 bases and 4 bases, there was a span of 10 bases. This clone was seen once. Its antigen is currently unknown. Sequenced sample: CD8+ T cells from blood. The chain carries TRBV7-8 and TRBJ1-2, with D perhaps TRBD1 (6 bases). The sequence derives from a human donor in good health. This chain's CDR3 is CASSSTGPYGYTF. CDR3 DNA sequence: TGTGCCAGCAGCTCCACAGGGCCCTATGGCTACACCTTC. Together with reference TRBV7-8 and TRBJ1-2, the CDR3 gives the full variable domain: GAGVSQSPRYKVAKRGQDVALRCDPISGHVSLFWYQQALGQGPEFLTYFQNEAQLDKSGLPSDRFFAERPEGSVSTLKIQRTQQEDSAVYLCASSSTGPYGYTFGSGTRLTVV.